The table lists the clone carrying this TCR beta chain with many counts. The time point: patch test 1, 2 weeks after DPC sensitization. Stated treatment: therapeutic diphenylcyclopropenone sensitization with weekly scalp DPC. The data are from a study of human T cells and chemical hapten exposure. Per the germline V gene, CDR1 is ENHRY and CDR2 is SYGVKD. Trimming pared 0 bases from V and 6 bases from J, leaving 4 bases between. This CDR3 has 12 residues. TCRdb recomputed calls from the RACE reads with MiXCR, one row per CDR3 protein. The sample includes 380,000 or so distinct CDR3 sequences, 4.8% seen only once; the top ten take under 3%.

V gene TRBV10-3 combines with J gene TRBJ2-3, with D uncertain. The receptor was isolated from a woman aged 45-59 years with alopecia areata. Some clones in this sample may be carry-over from other donors' samples. The specimen was whole blood, collected in connection with sensitization to the hapten diphenylcyclopropenone (DPC). CDR3 sequence (DNA): TGTGCCATCAGTGAGTCCAAGGATACGCAGTATTTT. Its translation is CAISESKDTQYF.